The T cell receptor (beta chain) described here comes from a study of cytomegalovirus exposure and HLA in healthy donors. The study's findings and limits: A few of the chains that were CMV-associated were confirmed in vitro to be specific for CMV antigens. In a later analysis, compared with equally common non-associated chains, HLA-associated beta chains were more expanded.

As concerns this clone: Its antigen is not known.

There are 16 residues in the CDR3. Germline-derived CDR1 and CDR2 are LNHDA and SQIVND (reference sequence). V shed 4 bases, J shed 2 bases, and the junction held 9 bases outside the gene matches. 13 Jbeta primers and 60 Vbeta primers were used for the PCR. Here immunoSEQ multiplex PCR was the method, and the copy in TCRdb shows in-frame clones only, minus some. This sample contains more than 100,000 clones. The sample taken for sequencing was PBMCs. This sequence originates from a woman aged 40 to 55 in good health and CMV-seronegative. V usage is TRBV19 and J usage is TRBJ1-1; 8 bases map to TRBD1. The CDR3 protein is CASSTPTGVGNTEAFF. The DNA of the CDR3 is TGTGCCAGTAGTACTCCGACAGGGGTAGGAAACACTGAAGCTTTCTTT.